The 27 T cell receptor beta chains in this list originate from one sample, sequenced in a study of beta chain features in type 1 diabetes. The authors reverse transcribed all of the isolated RNA, so sequencing captured expressed TCRB transcripts. Clones were sequenced by immunoSEQ multiplex PCR, and TCRdb holds only the in-frame ones, with some missing. The sample contains 130,000 to 150,000 clones, about 50% of which appear only once. Sequenced: Tregs from blood. These receptors were collected from a man aged 18 to 29 in good health.

V and J are TRBV27 and TRBJ2-2, with D perhaps matching TRBD2 (5 bases). The germline gives CDR1 MNHEY, CDR2 SMNVEV (reference sequence). The CDR3 is 16 residues long. V lost 2 bases to trimming and J lost 5 bases, with 15 bases between them. CDR3 loop: CASSLKAPRRTGELFF. In nucleotides, the CDR3 is TGTGCCAGCAGTTTAAAGGCTCCTCGGAGGACCGGGGAGCTGTTTTTT.

V is TRBV28 and J is TRBJ2-7; 9 nucleotides agree with TRBD2. Germline CDR1 reads MDHEN; CDR2 reads SYDVKM. The CDR3 covers 15 residues. V lost 4 bases to trimming and J lost 4 bases; unmatched junction nucleotides: 8. The CDR3 DNA follows: TGTGCCAGCAGTTCATACTCTGCGGGAGGGTACGAGCAGTACTTC. This codes for CASSSYSAGGYEQYF.

On this clone itself: Other nucleotide sequences from this sample produce the same CDR3. The chain combines TRBV7-8 with TRBJ2-7; 10 bases agree with TRBD2. The junction had 4 bases not matched to a gene; V was cut back by 1 base and J by 4 bases. This CDR3 is 15 amino acids long. The germline gives CDR1 SGHVS, CDR2 FQNEAQ. CDR3 residues: CASSLVASGSYEQYF. CDR3 in DNA: TGTGCCAGCAGCTTAGTGGCTAGCGGGAGTTACGAGCAGTACTTC.

This clone was seen more than once but under ten times. CDR3 loop: CASSAGTGLPDTQYF. CDR3 bases: TGTGCCAGCAGCGCCGGGACAGGGTTACCAGATACGCAGTATTTT. V usage is TRBV5-6 and J usage is TRBJ2-3; 9 nucleotides line up with TRBD1. J lost 4 bases, V lost 4 bases, and 7 bases had no gene match. Per the germline V gene, CDR1 is SGHDT and CDR2 is YYEEEE. The length of the CDR3 is 15 residues.

The J gene is TRBJ1-4, the V gene TRBV29-1; possibly TRBD1 for D (5 bases). The CDR3 has 13 amino acids. The V and J ends lost 7 bases and 8 bases respectively, with 17 bases between them. CDR1 SQVTM and CDR2 ANQGSEA come from the germline V gene. The CDR3 DNA is TGCAGCGGGGTTAGGGGCGGGGAAGAAAAACTGTTTTTT. Translating it yields CSGVRGGEEKLFF.

The chain employs TRBV7-8 and TRBJ2-3; D might be TRBD1 (6 bases). The germline gives CDR1 SGHVS, CDR2 FQNEAQ. Trimming left V 7 bases short and J 2 bases short, with 13 bases between. This CDR3 is built from 14 residues. CDR3 amino acids: CASKTGFSTDTQYF. In DNA form, the CDR3 reads TGTGCCAGCAAGACAGGTTTCTCCACAGATACGCAGTATTTT.

The rearrangement joins TRBV10-3 to TRBJ1-1; 7 bases line up with TRBD1. From germline, CDR1 is ENHRY and CDR2 SYGVKD. This CDR3 is 15 amino acids long. Trimming cost V 4 bases and J 0 bases; bases outside gene matches: 5. CDR3 amino acids: CAISGTGALNTEAFF. The DNA for the CDR3 is TGTGCCATCAGTGGTACAGGGGCGCTGAACACTGAAGCTTTCTTT.

V and J are TRBV7-2 and TRBJ1-2, with D hard to call. The CDR3 is made up of 12 amino acids. Between the trimmed V and J ends, which lost 2 bases and 4 bases, there was a span of 5 bases. Germline V gene sequence: CDR1 SGHTA, CDR2 FQGNSA. CDR3 loop: CASSLNSYGYTF. Written as DNA, the CDR3 is TGTGCCAGCAGCTTAAACAGCTATGGCTACACCTTC.

This clone was recorded a few times. V usage is TRBV19 and J usage is TRBJ1-2, with 7 bases matching TRBD1. CDR1 LNHDA and CDR2 SQIVND come from the germline V gene (reference sequence). The CDR3 length is 13 residues. V dropped 7 bases and J dropped 8; count of bases not matched to a gene: 10. The CDR3 DNA sequence: TGTGCCAGTAAGAGGGGACAGTTCGTCGGCTACACCTTC. It yields the protein CASKRGQFVGYTF.

This clone appeared a few times. The chain has TRBV11-1 and TRBJ2-7; 11 nucleotides match TRBD2. Germline V gene lookup returns CDR1 SGHAT and CDR2 FQDESV (reference sequence). V gave up 5 bases and J gave up 0 bases; unmatched junction bases: 3. The CDR3 runs 15 residues. The CDR3 DNA reads TGTGCCAGCAGCCTTACTAGCGGGAGCTCCTACGAGCAGTACTTC. Translating it yields CASSLTSGSSYEQYF.

The CDR3 loop reads CASSLRQSGANVLTF. CDR3 nucleotides: TGTGCCAGCAGTTTACGACAGTCTGGGGCCAACGTCCTGACTTTC. The chain joins TRBV27 to TRBJ2-6; D is possibly TRBD1 (5 bases). Germline lookup yields CDR1 MNHEY and CDR2 SMNVEV (reference sequence). Deletions cut 2 bases from V and 1 base from J, with 6 bases between. The CDR3 length is 15 residues.

This clone has more than one count but fewer than ten. Distinct nucleotide sequences in the sample also encode this CDR3. This chain joins TRBV29-1 and TRBJ1-3; the match to TRBD1 covers 8 bases. The CDR3 extends over 14 amino acids. V trimming: 6 bases; J trimming: 0 bases; junction bases outside the gene matches: 4. CDR1 and CDR2 from the germline V gene are SQVTM and ANQGSEA. CDR3 protein: CSVGTGSSGNTIYF. The CDR3 bases are TGCAGCGTGGGGACAGGCTCCTCTGGAAACACCATATATTTT. Filled out from reference TRBV29-1 and TRBJ1-3, the complete variable domain reads SAVISQKPSRDICQRGTSLTIQCQVDSQVTMMFWYRQQPGQSLTLIATANQGSEATYESGFVIDKFPISRPNLTFSTLTVSNMSPEDSSIYLCSVGTGSSGNTIYFGEGSWLTVV.

This chain joins TRBV18 and TRBJ2-6; a possible D gene is TRBD2 (7 bases). CDR1 is KGHSH and CDR2 is LQKENI in the germline V gene. This CDR3 contains 16 residues. The V gene lost 1 base and the J gene lost 1 base, with 8 bases spanning the gap. In DNA, the CDR3 is TGTGCCAGCTCACCACAGGGGGGGTCTGGGGCCAACGTCCTGACTTTC. It specifies CASSPQGGSGANVLTF.

This clone was seen a handful of times. The chain is built from TRBV19 and TRBJ2-7, with TRBD2 matching 13 bases. The V and J ends lost 9 bases and 5 bases, in that order; junction bases with no gene match: 10. The CDR3 consists of 15 residues. Per the germline V gene, CDR1 is LNHDA and CDR2 is SQIVND (reference sequence). The CDR3 coding sequence is TGTGCCAGACGAACTAGCGGGAGGGCTCCGGACGAGCAGTACTTC. It codes for CARRTSGRAPDEQYF.

The rearrangement joins TRBV7-8 to TRBJ2-5; D unresolved. V dropped 5 bases and J dropped 2 bases, with 12 bases sitting between them. The germline CDR1 and CDR2 sequences are SGHVS and FQNEAQ. CDR3 length: 14 amino acids. The CDR3 DNA reads TGTGCCAGCAGCCCTGACATCGTTCAAGAGACCCAGTACTTC. This gives the protein CASSPDIVQETQYF.

A word on this clone: Other DNA sequences in the sample encode the same CDR3. V gene TRBV27 combines with J gene TRBJ1-2, with TRBD1 matching over 8 bases. The V and J ends lost 5 bases and 2 bases, in that order; junction bases with no gene match: 4. The CDR3 extends over 14 amino acids. Germline CDR1 MNHEY, CDR2 SMNVEV (reference sequence). In nucleotides, the CDR3 is TGTGCCAGCAGTCCGCGACAGGGGAACTATGGCTACACCTTC. Its protein is CASSPRQGNYGYTF.

This chain joins TRBV19 and TRBJ2-7, with D possibly TRBD1 on 6 matching bases. The V and J ends lost 5 bases and 3 bases respectively, with 14 bases between them. This CDR3 contains 14 residues. Germline V gene sequence: CDR1 LNHDA, CDR2 SQIVND (reference sequence). The CDR3 spells CASSPQGVVYEQYF. CDR3 in DNA: TGTGCCAGTAGTCCACAGGGTGTGGTCTACGAGCAGTACTTC.

The DNA of the CDR3 is TGTGCCAGCAGCTTGACGGGCAAGGGGCGTGCCGGGGAGCTGTTTTTT. This translates into CASSLTGKGRAGELFF. The chain recombines TRBV7-3 with TRBJ2-2; D might be TRBD1 (5 bases). In germline, CDR1 is SGHTA, CDR2 FQGTGA. V was clipped by 3 bases and J by 6 bases, with 17 bases between them. The CDR3 length is 16 residues.

A few counts support this clone. This chain joins TRBV5-4 and TRBJ2-1; 8 nucleotides agree with TRBD2. With V trimmed by 4 bases and J by 4 bases, 10 bases remained unmatched. From germline, CDR1 is SGHNT and CDR2 YYREEE (reference sequence). CDR3 length: 16 amino acids. The CDR3 DNA reads TGTGCCAGCAGCCCCAGCGCGCGGGGGGCATACAATGAGCAGTTCTTC. It translates to CASSPSARGAYNEQFF.

The V gene is TRBV5-6, the J gene TRBJ1-3, with D possibly being TRBD1 (6 bases). The CDR3 spans 14 residues. Looked up from germline, CDR1 is SGHDT and CDR2 is YYEEEE. V lost 0 bases and J 9 bases, leaving 13 bases between the germline ends. CDR3 DNA: TGTGCCAGCAGCTTGGCCCATATCAGGGGCACCATATATTTT. Translated, it gives CASSLAHIRGTIYF.

This clone turned up a few times. The chain joins TRBV29-1 to TRBJ2-3; TRBD1 aligns across 8 bases. The CDR3 covers 13 residues. Germline CDR1 and CDR2: SQVTM and ANQGSEA. The V and J ends lost 6 bases and 4 bases, in that order; junction bases with no gene match: 6. CDR3 loop: CSVARTGPDTQYF. The CDR3 DNA reads TGCAGCGTAGCTAGGACAGGGCCAGATACGCAGTATTTT.

The chain has TRBV6-6 and TRBJ2-1, with D maybe TRBD1 (6 bases). Trimming took 7 bases from V and 6 from J, leaving 16 bases between them. The CDR3 is 14 residues long. CDR1 and CDR2 from the germline V gene are MNHNY and SVGAGI (reference sequence). CDR3 bases: TGTGCCAGCAAAGATCAGGGGTTCGCCAATGAGCAGTTCTTC. This encodes CASKDQGFANEQFF.

As to this clone: Other DNA sequences within the sample encode an identical CDR3. The genes are TRBV6-1 and TRBJ2-7, with TRBD1 identical over 9 bases. CDR3 size: 14 residues. With V trimmed by 6 bases and J by 2 bases, 5 bases remained unmatched. Looked up from germline, CDR1 is MNHNS and CDR2 is SASEGT. CDR3 DNA sequence: TGTGCCAGCAGCCTGACAGGGGGACCCTACGAGCAGTACTTC. Translated: CASSLTGGPYEQYF.

This clone has more than one count but fewer than ten. The chain carries TRBV5-1 and TRBJ2-7; 11 positions agree with TRBD2. The length of the CDR3 is 17 residues. After removal of 0 bases from V and 5 bases from J, the junction contained 10 bases not matched to a gene. Germline V CDR1 and CDR2: SGHRS, YFSETQ. CDR3 protein: CASSLEASGGLSHEQYF. As DNA, the CDR3 is TGCGCCAGCAGCTTGGAGGCTAGCGGGGGGCTAAGCCACGAGCAGTACTTC. The whole variable domain, remainder taken from reference TRBV5-1 and TRBJ2-7, is KAGVTQTPRYLIKTRGQQVTLSCSPISGHRSVSWYQQTPGQGLQFLFEYFSETQRNKGNFPGRFSGRQFSNSRSEMNVSTLELGDSALYLCASSLEASGGLSHEQYFGPGTRLTVT.

This clone has a handful of counts. The chain recombines TRBV7-9 with TRBJ1-2; TRBD1 matches 7 bases. CDR1 is SEHNR and CDR2 is FQNEAQ in the germline V gene (reference sequence). Trimming removed 3 bases from V and 10 bases from J; junction bases left unmatched: 2. The CDR3 consists of 11 residues. The CDR3 loop is CASSLTGNYTF. In nucleotides, the CDR3 is TGTGCCAGCAGCTTGACAGGGAACTACACCTTC. Full variable domain (outside the CDR3, taken from reference TRBV7-9 and TRBJ1-2): DTGVSQNPRHKITKRGQNVTFRCDPISEHNRLYWYRQTLGQGPEFLTYFQNEAQLEKSRLLSDRFSAERPKGSFSTLEIQRTEQGDSAMYLCASSLTGNYTFGSGTRLTVV.

The chain is built from TRBV18 and TRBJ1-1, with 7 bases aligning to TRBD1. The CDR3 loop spans 14 amino acids. V shed 6 bases and J 4 bases; nucleotides not matched to a gene: 8. From germline, CDR1 is KGHSH and CDR2 LQKENI. DNA for the CDR3: TGTGCCAGCTCTCAAGGGACAGACGGCACTGAAGCTTTCTTT. It yields the protein CASSQGTDGTEAFF.

The chain is built from TRBV28 and TRBJ1-4, with 7 bases lining up with TRBD1. The J segment lost 8 bases and the V segment lost 5 bases, leaving 5 bases of the junction unmatched. This CDR3 comprises 13 residues. Germline V lookup: CDR1 MDHEN, CDR2 SYDVKM. CDR3 loop: CASSTGQVEKLFF. CDR3 nucleotide sequence: TGTGCCAGCAGTACAGGACAGGTCGAAAAACTGTTTTTT.